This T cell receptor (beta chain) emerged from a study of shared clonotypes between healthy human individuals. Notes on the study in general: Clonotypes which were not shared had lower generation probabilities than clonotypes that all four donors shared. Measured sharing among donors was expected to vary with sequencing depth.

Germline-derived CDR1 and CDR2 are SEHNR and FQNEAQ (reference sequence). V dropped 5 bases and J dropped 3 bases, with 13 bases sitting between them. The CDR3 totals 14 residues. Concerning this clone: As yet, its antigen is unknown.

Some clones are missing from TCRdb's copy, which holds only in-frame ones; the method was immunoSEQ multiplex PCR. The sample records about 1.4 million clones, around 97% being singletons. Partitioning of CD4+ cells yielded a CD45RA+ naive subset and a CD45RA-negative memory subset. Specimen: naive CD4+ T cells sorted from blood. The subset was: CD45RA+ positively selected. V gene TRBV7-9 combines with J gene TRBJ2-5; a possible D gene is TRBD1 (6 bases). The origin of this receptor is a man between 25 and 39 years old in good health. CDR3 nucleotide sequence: TGTGCCAGCAGCCGGATGGGGGCAGAAGAGACCCAGTACTTC. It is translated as CASSRMGAEETQYF. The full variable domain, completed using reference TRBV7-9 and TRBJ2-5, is DTGVSQNPRHKITKRGQNVTFRCDPISEHNRLYWYRQTLGQGPEFLTYFQNEAQLEKSRLLSDRFSAERPKGSFSTLEIQRTEQGDSAMYLCASSRMGAEETQYFGPGTRLLVL.